A single sample is the source of the 7 T cell receptor beta chains below, sequenced in a study of shared clonotypes between healthy human individuals. TCRdb's copy holds only in-frame clones and misses some; the assay was immunoSEQ multiplex PCR. Found here are roughly 2.4 million clones, under 97% of them singletons; the top ten hold roughly 0.13%. Input material: naive CD4+ T cells sorted from blood. Subset: CD45RA+ positively selected. The receptor set was obtained from a young man in good health.

The chain couples TRBV7-2 to TRBJ2-1; a weak D match, TRBD2 (6 bases). The length of the CDR3 is 12 residues. Germline loops: CDR1 SGHTA, CDR2 FQGNSA. V lost 2 bases and J 14 bases, leaving 13 bases between the germline ends. In nucleotides, the CDR3 is TGTGCCAGCAGCTTACTAGCCCCGGGGGAGTTCTTC. Translating gives CASSLLAPGEFF.

As for this clone: Other nucleotide sequences in the sample specify the same CDR3. V and J are TRBV11-2 and TRBJ2-3; D tentatively fits TRBD1 or TRBD2 (5 bases each). Trimming took off 5 bases at V and 4 bases at J, with 13 bases between the two ends. Germline V gene data show CDR1 as SGHAT and CDR2 as FQNNGV. The CDR3 runs to 14 residues. DNA of the CDR3: TGTGCCAGCAGCCCCCGAGGGGCCGCAGATACGCAGTATTTT. Its protein product is CASSPRGAADTQYF.

V and J are TRBV5-6 and TRBJ1-1, with a possible D match to TRBD1 (5 bases). The CDR3 has 14 residues. V shed 4 bases and J shed 3 bases, with 13 bases lying between them. Germline V CDR1 and CDR2: SGHDT, YYEEEE. The DNA for the CDR3 is TGTGCCAGCAGCGCACAACCAGGGTACACTGAAGCTTTCTTT. Translating gives CASSAQPGYTEAFF.

Turning to this clone: This sample also contains other DNA sequences that code for the same CDR3. The chain joins TRBV30 to TRBJ2-2; D is unresolved. The V gene's germline CDR1 is GTSNPN and CDR2 SVGIG (reference sequence). Between the trimmed V and J ends, which lost 2 bases and 5 bases, there was a span of 3 bases. The CDR3 is 11 residues long. CDR3 region: CAWSLTGELFF. The DNA for the CDR3 is TGTGCCTGGAGTCTAACCGGGGAGCTGTTTTTT.

The chain links TRBV29-1 to TRBJ2-1; 8 nucleotides agree with TRBD2. This CDR3 spans 13 amino acids. With 7 bases clipped from V and 4 bases from J, the junction kept 6 bases outside the gene matches. In germline, CDR1 is SQVTM, CDR2 ANQGSEA. The DNA for the CDR3 is TGCAGCGGTAGCGGGGTCATGTACAATGAGCAGTTCTTC. Translated, it gives CSGSGVMYNEQFF.

The chain links TRBV6-1 to TRBJ2-7, with D unresolved. There are 15 residues in the CDR3. With 3 bases removed from V and 2 bases from J, the gap between germline ends came to 14 bases. The germline V gene encodes CDR1 MNHNS and CDR2 SASEGT. CDR3 bases: TGTGCCAGCAGTGATAAGACACTTGGGGCCTACGAGCAGTACTTC. Residues: CASSDKTLGAYEQYF.

This clone has more than one count but fewer than ten. The chain uses TRBV19 and TRBJ1-4, with 8 nucleotides matching TRBD1. CDR3 length equals 15 residues. V shed 5 bases, J shed 3 bases, and the junction held 5 bases outside the gene matches. Germline V gene sequence: CDR1 LNHDA, CDR2 SQIVND (reference sequence). CDR3 region: CASSFGQGANEKLFF. The CDR3 nucleotides are TGTGCCAGTAGTTTCGGACAGGGAGCTAATGAAAAACTGTTTTTT.